Below, 17 T cell receptor beta chains from the same sample are listed, as sequenced in a study of blood T cells in healthy people across ages. It was with a sample-barcoded 5' primer and a J-beta primer mix that a second PCR of roughly 7 to 12 cycles was run. A single record per CDR3 protein comes from TCRdb applying MiXCR to the 5' RACE reads. Of 1.2 million to 1.5 million distinct CDR3 sequences in the sample, 59% were seen once. The sequenced sample consisted of blood. The receptors originated from a man aged 18-30 years in good health.

This clonotype was seen many times. The chain links TRBV29-1 to TRBJ2-1; weak D call: TRBD2 (6 bases). Germline V gives CDR1 SQVTM, CDR2 ANQGSEA. The CDR3 length is 14 residues. Trimming removed 4 bases at V and 0 bases at J, with 10 bases between. DNA of the CDR3: TGCAGCGTTGTTCTCGGGGGCTCCTACAATGAGCAGTTCTTC. It is translated as CSVVLGGSYNEQFF.

The chain is built from TRBV6-5 and TRBJ2-2; no clear D gene. Between the trimmed V and J ends, which lost 5 bases and 6 bases, there was a span of 7 bases. The germline gives CDR1 MNHEY, CDR2 SVGAGI. The CDR3 loop spans 12 amino acids. CDR3 DNA: TGTGCCAGCAGTCCAGATCCCGGGGAGCTGTTTTTT. It yields the protein CASSPDPGELFF.

V usage is TRBV28 and J usage is TRBJ1-2; 7 nucleotides align to TRBD1. Per the germline V gene, CDR1 is MDHEN and CDR2 is SYDVKM. V lost 8 bases to trimming and J lost 2 bases; unmatched junction nucleotides: 5. The CDR3 length is 13 residues. The CDR3: CASGNRGNYGYTF. CDR3 sequence (DNA): TGTGCCAGCGGAAACAGGGGAAACTATGGCTACACCTTC.

This clonotype has only a few counts. V is TRBV4-1 and J is TRBJ2-7, with 7 bases aligning to TRBD1. The junction had 16 bases not matched to a gene; V was cut back by 2 bases and J by 3 bases. Germline V lookup: CDR1 MGHRA, CDR2 YSYEKL. The CDR3 sequence is 18 residues long. Written as DNA, the CDR3 is TGCGCCAGCAGCCAAAGGGTGGCCCGGGACAGCGGCCTCTACGAGCAGTACTTC. This translates into CASSQRVARDSGLYEQYF.

The table lists this clonotype with a count of one. The gene calls are TRBV16 and TRBJ2-7; D might be TRBD1 (6 bases). Trimming pared 0 bases from V and 3 bases from J, leaving 9 bases between. CDR3 length: 14 residues. CDR1 and CDR2 (germline): KGHSY, FQNENV. The CDR3 loop is CASSQSGTIYEQYF. The CDR3 DNA reads as TGTGCCAGCAGCCAATCAGGGACAATCTACGAGCAGTACTTC.

This clonotype showed up just a few times. The CDR3 loop reads CASSQFGGAGYGYTF. CDR3 DNA sequence: TGCGCCAGCAGCCAGTTCGGCGGGGCGGGGTATGGCTACACCTTC. The chain recombines TRBV4-1 with TRBJ1-2, with D perhaps TRBD1 (5 bases). The CDR3 is 15 residues long. V lost 3 bases to trimming and J lost 5 bases, with 16 bases between them. Germline CDR1 and CDR2: MGHRA and YSYEKL.

The chain couples TRBV12-3 or TRBV12-4 to TRBJ2-5; D is uncertain. V lost 3 bases, J lost 5 bases, and 16 bases lay in between. This CDR3 spans 15 amino acids. CDR3 DNA sequence: TGTGCCAGCAGTTTTACGCCTAGAGAAGTGGAGACCCAGTACTTC. Its translation: CASSFTPREVETQYF.

CDR3 protein: CASSLGQANTYEQYF. CDR3 bases: TGCGCCAGCAGCTTGGGACAGGCTAATACCTACGAGCAGTACTTC. This chain links TRBV5-1 with TRBJ2-7, with D possibly TRBD1 on 6 matching bases. Trimming removed 0 bases from V and 2 bases from J, with 12 bases in between. There are 15 residues in the CDR3. Germline CDR1 SGHRS, CDR2 YFSETQ.

In DNA form, the CDR3 reads TGTGCCACCAGCAGAGGGAATGGAGACGAGCAGTACTTC. This gives the protein CATSRGNGDEQYF. The V and J genes are TRBV15 and TRBJ2-5; D uncertain. The end of the DNA fits TRBJ2-7 better, so the J call may be wrong. CDR1 and CDR2 (germline): LNHNV, YYDKDF (reference sequence). The CDR3 consists of 13 residues.

CDR3 amino acids: CSARQGHWAFF. The CDR3 DNA is TGCAGTGCTCGCCAAGGGCATTGGGCTTTCTTT. V usage is TRBV20-1 and J usage is TRBJ1-1; no reliable D call. Germline CDR1 reads DFQATT; CDR2 reads SNEGSKA (reference sequence). Trimming shortened V by 5 bases and J by 11 bases, and 15 bases separated the two germline ends. The length of the CDR3 is 11 residues.

The table lists this clonotype with a count of one. The V gene is TRBV27, the J gene TRBJ2-7; D is possibly TRBD1 or TRBD2 (5 bases each). V lost 2 bases and J lost 3, with 14 bases in between. This CDR3 spans 15 amino acids. The germline V gene has CDR1 MNHEY and CDR2 SMNVEV (reference sequence). The chain's CDR3 is CASSLTGTGYYEQYF. The CDR3, as DNA: TGTGCCAGCAGTTTAACGGGGACGGGGTACTACGAGCAGTACTTC.

The rearrangement uses TRBV5-1 and TRBJ1-2; the D gene is possibly TRBD1 (5 bases). Germline CDR1 SGHRS, CDR2 YFSETQ. The CDR3 is 15 residues long. Trimming pared 0 bases from V and 3 bases from J, leaving 12 bases between. The CDR3 loop is CASSLGLGPDYGYTF. The CDR3 DNA is TGCGCCAGCAGCTTGGGACTGGGGCCCGACTATGGCTACACCTTC.

The chain carries TRBV7-2 and TRBJ2-1; a possible D gene is TRBD1 (6 bases). The CDR3 sequence is 13 residues long. Trimming pared 7 bases from V and 7 bases from J, leaving 14 bases between. Germline assignment: CDR1 SGHTA and CDR2 FQGNSA. This CDR3 reads CASTPRQANEQFF. The CDR3 coding sequence is TGTGCCAGCACCCCTAGACAGGCGAATGAGCAGTTCTTC.

The chain joins TRBV12-3 or TRBV12-4 to TRBJ2-5; a possible D gene is TRBD2 (6 bases). This CDR3 has 13 amino acids. Trimming stripped 6 bases from V and 4 bases from J, with 12 bases between. CDR3 in DNA: TGTGCCAGCAGCTACCCCGGGGGAGAGACCCAGTACTTC. Amino acid sequence: CASSYPGGETQYF.

About this clonotype: A read error is possible here, since a much larger clone lies one base away. The rearrangement joins TRBV4-1 to TRBJ2-3, with D tentatively TRBD2 (5 bases). The CDR3 is made up of 16 amino acids. The V gene's germline CDR1 is MGHRA and CDR2 YSYEKL. CDR3 nucleotide sequence: TGCGCCAGCAGCCAAGAGTGGTACCCTAGCATAGATACGCAGTATTTT. Translating it yields CASSQEWYPSIDTQYF.

The chain recombines TRBV15 with TRBJ2-7; TRBD1 matches at 7 bases. The germline CDR1 and CDR2 sequences are LNHNV and YYDKDF (reference sequence). This CDR3 region has 15 residues. The junction had 12 bases not matched to a gene; V was cut back by 6 bases and J by 4 bases. The CDR3 here is CATSDTGTAQYEQYF. In DNA, the CDR3 is TGTGCCACCAGTGATACCGGGACAGCACAATACGAGCAGTACTTC.

V and J are TRBV6-2 or TRBV6-3 and TRBJ2-3; D perhaps matches TRBD2 (5 bases). The CDR3 covers 11 residues. V was pared by 7 bases and J by 5 bases, with 7 bases between. The germline CDR1 and CDR2 sequences are MNHEY and SVGEGT. CDR3 loop: CASIAGDTQYF. CDR3 sequence (DNA): TGTGCCAGCATCGCGGGAGATACGCAGTATTTT.